These T cell receptor beta chains were read from a single sample in a study of blood T cell repertoires in COVID-19. TCRdb's copy holds only in-frame clones and misses some; the assay was immunoSEQ multiplex PCR. This table holds about 400,000 clones, approximately 85% found once. Sequenced material: PBMCs or T cells enriched from blood (not recorded which). These receptors were collected from a woman between 35 and 50 years old with acute COVID-19. Each CDR3 is given without its conserved first and last residue. D genes are given only for firm matches. Rows may omit the clone size; those that give it use once, few, many or a size class.

NA | TRBJ2-1 | TRBV4-2 | NA | ASSQDLKGAGYLINEQF
NA | TRBJ1-2 | TRBV5-1 | NA | ASSYDREGYT
TRBD1 | TRBJ1-1 | TRBV18 | NA | ASSRSGQGTEAF
NA | TRBJ2-2 | TRBV7-9 | NA | ASSTTGGGELF
NA | TRBJ1-6 | TRBV19 | NA | ASRDRDFYNSPLH
NA | TRBJ2-2 | TRBV6-5 | NA | ASSSDTGELF
NA | TRBJ1-3 | TRBV6-5 | NA | ASSYFRDNGDTIY
NA | TRBJ1-4 | TRBV15 | once | ATSRDGGTNEKLF
TRBD2 | TRBJ2-1 | TRBV7-9 | NA | ASTVTASGVYNEQF
NA | TRBJ1-1 | TRBV6-2/TRBV6-3 | NA | ASSLPGSGTEAF
NA | TRBJ2-1 | TRBV10-3 | NA | AISGGGEQF
NA | TRBJ2-1 | TRBV19 | NA | ASSILVAASRYNEQF
NA | TRBJ1-6 | TRBV5-1 | NA | ASSLATLDYNSPLH
NA | TRBJ1-6 | TRBV4-1 | NA | ASSHPQTRGSDSPLH
NA | TRBJ2-3 | TRBV6-5 | NA | ASRDRGLGDTQY
NA | TRBJ2-1 | TRBV11-2 | NA | ASSQRGGPYNEQF
TRBD2 | TRBJ2-5 | TRBV5-8 | few | ASSLLGLAGDGQETQY
NA | TRBJ1-1 | TRBV18 | once | ASSPQGVTGTEAF
TRBD2 | TRBJ2-3 | TRBV27 | NA | ASSAYSGGAADTQY
NA | TRBJ1-4 | TRBV7-9 | NA | ASSANGRIPKLF
NA | TRBJ1-1 | TRBV12-3/TRBV12-4 | few | ASSLGTIEAF
TRBD1 | TRBJ2-5 | TRBV29-1 | NA | SVDLGQGILSLY
TRBD1 | TRBJ1-4 | TRBV5-1 | NA | ASSPNRQGVGEKLF
NA | TRBJ2-3 | TRBV19 | NA | ASTGLYTDTQY
NA | TRBJ1-5 | TRBV11-2 | NA | ASSSRGPILDNQPQH
NA | TRBJ2-7 | TRBV27 | NA | ASSLGDRGYEQY
NA | TRBJ2-1 | TRBV12-3/TRBV12-4 | few | ASSLRGNEQF
NA | TRBJ1-6 | TRBV19 | NA | ASSVGGDSPLH
NA | TRBJ1-5 | TRBV9 | NA | ASSVGRGDQPQH
NA | TRBJ1-3 | TRBV6-5 | NA | ASAEGGAGNTIY
TRBD1 | TRBJ2-2 | TRBV5-1 | NA | ASKPTGDPRELF
TRBD1 | TRBJ1-2 | TRBV5-8 | NA | ASSYTDRESGYT
TRBD1 | TRBJ2-7 | TRBV6-2/TRBV6-3 | NA | ASSYNDRDAY
NA | TRBJ1-4 | TRBV1 | NA | TSSQDEKPLNEKLF
NA | TRBJ1-2 | TRBV2 | NA | ASSVGPGPNYGYT
TRBD1 | TRBJ1-2 | TRBV3-1/TRBV3-2 | NA | ASSQDATGGRGYT
NA | TRBJ1-2 | TRBV2 | NA | ASRYFGTLYGYT
NA | TRBJ1-6 | TRBV27 | NA | ASSSLGRAENSPLH
TRBD2 | TRBJ2-1 | TRBV5-1 | NA | ASSTGSDSGGGF
NA | TRBJ2-2 | TRBV4-1 | few | ASSQDWFGQGITGELF
NA | TRBJ1-5 | TRBV18 | NA | ASSLSGGDQPQH
NA | TRBJ1-2 | TRBV29-1 | NA | SVEVPGSPYGYT
TRBD1 | TRBJ1-1 | TRBV27 | NA | ASSFGAGGADTEAF
TRBD2 | TRBJ2-1 | TRBV19 | NA | ASSKLAGSNEQF
TRBD2 | TRBJ2-3 | TRBV9 | once | ASSDVTSGGVDTQY
TRBD1 | TRBJ1-5 | TRBV28 | NA | ASGYRGRGNQPQH
NA | TRBJ1-2 | TRBV7-2 | NA | ASSSDRGTVDDGYT
TRBD1 | TRBJ2-7 | TRBV10-3 | NA | AISVSGTGSDEQY
TRBD2 | TRBJ2-2 | TRBV18 | NA | ASSPSKAGGPSTGELF
TRBD1 | TRBJ2-3 | TRBV24-1 | few | ATSAPGQGDTDTQY
TRBD2 | TRBJ2-4 | TRBV19 | NA | ASRRSSGENIQY
NA | TRBJ1-1 | TRBV6-5 | NA | ASSRGMNTEAF
TRBD1 | TRBJ1-1 | TRBV6-5 | NA | ASSKQGPDTEAF
TRBD1 | TRBJ2-2 | TRBV5-1 | NA | ASSLGDRRNTGELF
NA | TRBJ1-1 | TRBV3-1/TRBV3-2 | few | ASSSRGVNTEAF